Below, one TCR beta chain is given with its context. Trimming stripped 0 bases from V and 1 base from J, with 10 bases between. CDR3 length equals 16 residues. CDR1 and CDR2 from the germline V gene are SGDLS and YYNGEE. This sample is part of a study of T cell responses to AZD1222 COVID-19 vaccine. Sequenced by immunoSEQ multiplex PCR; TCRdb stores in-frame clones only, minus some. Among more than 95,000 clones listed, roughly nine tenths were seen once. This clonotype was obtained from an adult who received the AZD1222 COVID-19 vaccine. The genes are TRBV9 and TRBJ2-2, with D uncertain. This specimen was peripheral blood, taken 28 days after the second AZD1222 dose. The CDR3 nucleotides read TGTGCCAGCAGCGTAGGGTCCGACTTGAACACCGGGGAGCTGTTTTTT. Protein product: CASSVGSDLNTGELFF.